The rows below give T cell receptor beta chains drawn from one sample of a study of vaccination and CD4 T cells after COVID-19. Via MiXCR, TCRdb re-called the PCR reads, giving one row per CDR3 protein. The table has 20,000 or so distinct CDR3 sequences, roughly 50% seen once; the top ten hold about 1%. The input for sequencing was CD4+ T cells from blood, taken before SARS-CoV-2 vaccination. The source of these receptors is a human donor who had recovered from COVID-19. Both conserved end residues are part of each CDR3. D genes are given only for firm matches. Some rows mark clone size as missing; the rest say once, few, many or name a class of expanded clone.

V: TRBV7-2
length: 15
D: NA
J: TRBJ2-3
size: NA
DNA: TGTGCCAGCAGCTTAGCGACGAGATTCACAGATACGCAGTATTTT
CDR3: CASSLATRFTDTQYF

V: TRBV6-1
length: 15
D: NA
J: TRBJ2-5
size: once
DNA: TGTGCCAGCAGTGTCACCCCCGGGACCCAAGAGACCCAGTACTTC
CDR3: CASSVTPGTQETQYF

V: TRBV7-9
length: 16
D: TRBD1
J: TRBJ1-1
size: NA
DNA: TGTGCCAGCAGCCTACGAGCAGGGGGCGCGGACACTGAAGCTTTCTTT
CDR3: CASSLRAGGADTEAFF

V: TRBV7-9
length: 14
D: NA
J: TRBJ1-3
size: NA
DNA: TGTGCCAGCAGCAGTGACAACTCTGGAAACACCATATATTTT
CDR3: CASSSDNSGNTIYF

V: TRBV20-1
length: 14
D: TRBD2
J: TRBJ2-1
size: once
DNA: TGCAGTGCTAGCGCTAGCGGGAGGACCGGTGAGCAGTTCTTC
CDR3: CSASASGRTGEQFF

V: TRBV27
length: 14
D: NA
J: TRBJ1-5
size: few
DNA: TGTGCCAGCAGGCCGGGATTACCGAGTGGGCCCCAGCATTTT
CDR3: CASRPGLPSGPQHF

V: TRBV6-2/TRBV6-3
length: 15
D: NA
J: TRBJ2-5
size: NA
DNA: TGTGCCAGCAGTTACTCACGGGAGATCCAAGAGACCCAGTACTTC
CDR3: CASSYSREIQETQYF

V: TRBV7-2
length: 14
D: NA
J: TRBJ2-7
size: NA
DNA: TGTGCCAGCAGCTTGGGCTTGGGAACCTACGAGCAGTACTTC
CDR3: CASSLGLGTYEQYF

V: TRBV11-2
length: 16
D: TRBD2
J: TRBJ2-7
size: NA
DNA: TGTGCCAGCAGCTCGGGGGGACTAGCGGGAGATTACGAGCAGTACTTC
CDR3: CASSSGGLAGDYEQYF

V: TRBV5-1
length: 14
D: TRBD1
J: TRBJ1-1
size: NA
DNA: TGCGCCAGCAGGACTGGGACAGCCAACACTGAAGCTTTCTTT
CDR3: CASRTGTANTEAFF

V: TRBV12-3/TRBV12-4
length: 15
D: NA
J: TRBJ2-7
size: NA
DNA: TGTGCCAGCAGCCGGTCAGCAGGGGCGGGCTACGAGCAGTACTTC
CDR3: CASSRSAGAGYEQYF

V: TRBV20-1
length: 13
D: TRBD2
J: TRBJ2-5
size: few
DNA: TGCAGTGCACCCGCGGGGGGCCAAGAGACCCAGTACTTC
CDR3: CSAPAGGQETQYF

V: TRBV4-1
length: 16
D: NA
J: TRBJ1-3
size: NA
DNA: TGCGCCAGCAGCCATAGAACAGGTACCTCTGGAAACACCATATATTTT
CDR3: CASSHRTGTSGNTIYF

V: TRBV7-8
length: 15
D: NA
J: TRBJ1-1
size: NA
DNA: TGTGCCAGCAGCCCAAGTGGGACGACGAACACTGAAGCTTTCTTT
CDR3: CASSPSGTTNTEAFF

V: TRBV20-1
length: 15
D: TRBD1
J: TRBJ1-5
size: NA
DNA: TGCAGTGCTATCCCGGGACAGCCTACCAATCAGCCCCAGCATTTT
CDR3: CSAIPGQPTNQPQHF

V: TRBV7-8
length: 14
D: TRBD1
J: TRBJ1-2
size: NA
DNA: TGTGCCAGCAGCAGAACCGGGACAGGGTATGGCTACACCTTC
CDR3: CASSRTGTGYGYTF

V: TRBV14
length: 17
D: TRBD1
J: TRBJ1-1
size: NA
DNA: TGTGCCAGCAGCCAAGAACACAGGGGGACAGTCAACACTGAAGCTTTCTTT
CDR3: CASSQEHRGTVNTEAFF

V: TRBV19
length: 14
D: NA
J: TRBJ2-7
size: few
DNA: TGTGCCAGTAGGCCGGGACAACATTGGCACGAGCAGTACTTC
CDR3: CASRPGQHWHEQYF

V: TRBV4-1
length: 18
D: TRBD1
J: TRBJ1-6
size: once
DNA: TGCGCCAGCAGCCACGAAGCAGGGGGTAAGACCTATAATTCACCCCTCCACTTT
CDR3: CASSHEAGGKTYNSPLHF

V: TRBV24-1
length: 15
D: TRBD1
J: TRBJ1-2
size: NA
DNA: TGTGCCACCAGTGACCCCGGGACAGGGGACGATGGCTACACCTTC
CDR3: CATSDPGTGDDGYTF

V: TRBV7-9
length: 16
D: NA
J: TRBJ1-1
size: NA
DNA: TGTGCCAGCAGCTTAGCAACCCGGGTCTCGAACACTGAAGCTTTCTTT
CDR3: CASSLATRVSNTEAFF

V: TRBV20-1
length: 13
D: TRBD1
J: TRBJ1-2
size: NA
DNA: TGCAGTGCTAGTTGGTTCCAGGGGGCTGGCTACACCTTC
CDR3: CSASWFQGAGYTF

V: TRBV5-6
length: 13
D: NA
J: TRBJ1-2
size: once
DNA: TGTGCCAGCAGCTTTGGGGAGGGCTATGGCTACACCTTC
CDR3: CASSFGEGYGYTF

V: TRBV6-2/TRBV6-3
length: 14
D: TRBD1
J: TRBJ2-2
size: NA
DNA: TGTGCCAGCAGCGAGCAGGGGGCGGCCGGGGAGCTGTTTTTT
CDR3: CASSEQGAAGELFF

V: TRBV21-1
length: 14
D: NA
J: TRBJ2-7
size: NA
DNA: TGTGCCAGCAGAGGGACTAGACTTTCCCACGAGCAGTACTTC
CDR3: CASRGTRLSHEQYF

V: TRBV20-1
length: 16
D: TRBD1
J: TRBJ2-2
size: NA
DNA: TGCAGTGCTAGAGATCGGACAGGGGATCGTTCCGGGGAGCTGTTTTTT
CDR3: CSARDRTGDRSGELFF

V: TRBV20-1
length: 15
D: NA
J: TRBJ1-1
size: few
DNA: TGCAGTGCGAATTCTCCGGGACTGGCCGACACTGAAGCTTTCTTT
CDR3: CSANSPGLADTEAFF

V: TRBV7-9
length: 14
D: TRBD2
J: TRBJ2-4
size: NA
DNA: TGTGCCAGCAGCCTGGGACTAGCAATTAGCATTCAGTACTTC
CDR3: CASSLGLAISIQYF

V: TRBV5-1
length: 14
D: TRBD1
J: TRBJ1-1
size: NA
DNA: TGCGCCAGCAGCTTGGCCGCAGGGGGCACTGAAGCTTTCTTT
CDR3: CASSLAAGGTEAFF

V: TRBV2
length: 14
D: NA
J: TRBJ2-7
size: NA
DNA: TGTGCCAGCAGTGAAAGAGGCAGGGCCAGCGAGCAGTACTTC
CDR3: CASSERGRASEQYF

V: TRBV25-1
length: 16
D: NA
J: TRBJ2-1
size: NA
DNA: TGTGCCAGCAGTGACCTCACAGGGTTCGGGTACAATGAGCAGTTCTTC
CDR3: CASSDLTGFGYNEQFF

V: TRBV20-1
length: 15
D: TRBD1
J: TRBJ1-2
size: NA
DNA: TGCAGTGCTCCGACAGGGAAGGGGATCAACTATGGCTACACCTTC
CDR3: CSAPTGKGINYGYTF

V: TRBV6-1
length: 15
D: NA
J: TRBJ1-6
size: NA
DNA: TGTGCCAGCAGTCGAAGAACGGCCCTAAATTCACCCCTCCACTTT
CDR3: CASSRRTALNSPLHF

V: TRBV27
length: 15
D: TRBD2
J: TRBJ2-7
size: NA
DNA: TGTGCCAGCAGTCCCCGACTAGCGGGAGATTACGAGCAGTACTTC
CDR3: CASSPRLAGDYEQYF

V: TRBV10-2
length: 13
D: NA
J: TRBJ1-4
size: NA
DNA: TGCGCCAGCAGGGGAAGGGGAGATGAAAAACTGTTTTTT
CDR3: CASRGRGDEKLFF

V: TRBV6-1
length: 12
D: TRBD1
J: TRBJ1-5
size: NA
DNA: TGTGCCAGCAGAGGGGGCGATCAGCCCCAGCATTTT
CDR3: CASRGGDQPQHF

V: TRBV11-2
length: 17
D: NA
J: TRBJ2-5
size: NA
DNA: TGTGCCAGCAGCCTTGGGCCGGGGACTCGCCCTCAAGAGACCCAGTACTTC
CDR3: CASSLGPGTRPQETQYF

V: TRBV28
length: 16
D: NA
J: TRBJ2-3
size: NA
DNA: TGTGCCAGCAGTGAATCCGGGACCCATGCCACAGATACGCAGTATTTT
CDR3: CASSESGTHATDTQYF

V: TRBV5-1
length: 14
D: TRBD2
J: TRBJ2-7
size: NA
DNA: TGCGCCAGCAGCTACGGACTAGCGGGGTACGAGCAGTACTTC
CDR3: CASSYGLAGYEQYF

V: TRBV18
length: 14
D: NA
J: TRBJ2-1
size: NA
DNA: TGTGCCAGCTCACCAGGGCAATCCCGCAATGAGCAGTTCTTC
CDR3: CASSPGQSRNEQFF

V: TRBV5-4
length: 16
D: NA
J: TRBJ1-6
size: NA
DNA: TGTGCCAGCAGCTCTCGGATGGGGGGTTATAATTCACCCCTCCACTTT
CDR3: CASSSRMGGYNSPLHF

V: TRBV19
length: 15
D: TRBD2
J: TRBJ2-1
size: NA
DNA: TGTGCCAGTAGGGGACTAGGGTCCTCGGGCAATGAGCAGTTCTTC
CDR3: CASRGLGSSGNEQFF

V: TRBV7-3
length: 16
D: TRBD2
J: TRBJ2-1
size: few
DNA: TGTGCCAGCAGCTTACTTGGCGGGAGGGCCGGGAATGAGCAGTTCTTC
CDR3: CASSLLGGRAGNEQFF

V: TRBV19
length: 16
D: NA
J: TRBJ1-5
size: once
DNA: TGTGCCAGTAGTATCCGGGTGGGCCGGAGCAATCAGCCCCAGCATTTT
CDR3: CASSIRVGRSNQPQHF